The clone carrying this T cell receptor beta chain was observed many times. This sample stems from a study of T cells of healthy individuals. In TCRdb, the 5' RACE reads were re-called with MiXCR into one record per CDR3 protein. The table records about 96,000 distinct CDR3 sequences, approximately 18% of them present only once. The germline V gene has CDR1 KGHSH and CDR2 LQKENI. Trimming took 4 bases from V and 3 from J; bases not matched to a gene: 5. The CDR3 sequence is 15 residues long. The rearrangement joins TRBV18 to TRBJ1-5, with 8 bases lining up with TRBD1. The TCR sequence derives from a human donor in good health. For the CDR3, the DNA is TGTGCCAGCTCACTCGACAGGGGACTCAATCAGCCCCAGCATTTT. Protein sequence: CASSLDRGLNQPQHF. The full variable domain, rest sourced from reference TRBV18 and TRBJ1-5, is NAGVMQNPRHLVRRRGQEARLRCSPMKGHSHVYWYRQLPEEGLKFMVYLQKENIIDESGMPKERFSAEFPKEGPSILRIQQVVRGDSAAYFCASSLDRGLNQPQHFGDGTRLSIL.